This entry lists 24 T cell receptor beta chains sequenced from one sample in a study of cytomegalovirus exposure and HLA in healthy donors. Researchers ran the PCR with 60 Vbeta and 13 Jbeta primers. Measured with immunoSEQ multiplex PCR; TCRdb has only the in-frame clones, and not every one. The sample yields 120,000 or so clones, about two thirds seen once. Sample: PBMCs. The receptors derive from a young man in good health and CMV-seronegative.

The CDR3 loop reads CARSLATGQGAPGGYEQYF. The CDR3 region has the DNA TGTGCCAGAAGCTTGGCTACGGGACAGGGGGCCCCCGGGGGTTACGAGCAGTACTTC. The rearrangement links TRBV5-3 to TRBJ2-7; 12 bases match TRBD1. TRBV5-3 is given ORF status, its function remaining uncertain. This CDR3 has 19 residues. V dropped 0 bases and J dropped 4; count of bases not matched to a gene: 14.

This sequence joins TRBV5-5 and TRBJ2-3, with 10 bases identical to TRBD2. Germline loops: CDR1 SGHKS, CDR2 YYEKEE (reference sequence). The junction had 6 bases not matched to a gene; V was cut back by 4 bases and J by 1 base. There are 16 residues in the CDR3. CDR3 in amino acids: CASSRGSGGGTDTQYF. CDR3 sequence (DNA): TGTGCCAGCAGCCGGGGAAGCGGGGGGGGCACAGATACGCAGTATTTT.

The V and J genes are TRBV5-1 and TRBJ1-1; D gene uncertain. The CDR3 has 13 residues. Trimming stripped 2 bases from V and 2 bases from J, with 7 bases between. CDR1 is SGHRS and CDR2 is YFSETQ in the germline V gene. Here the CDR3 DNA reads TGCGCCAGCAGCTTTGGCCGTAACACTGAAGCTTTCTTT. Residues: CASSFGRNTEAFF.

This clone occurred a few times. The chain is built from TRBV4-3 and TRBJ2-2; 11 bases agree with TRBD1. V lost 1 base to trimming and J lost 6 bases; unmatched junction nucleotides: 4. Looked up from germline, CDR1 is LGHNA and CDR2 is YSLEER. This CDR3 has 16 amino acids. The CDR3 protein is CASSQVPGQGAGELFF. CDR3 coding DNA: TGCGCCAGCAGCCAAGTGCCGGGACAGGGGGCCGGGGAGCTGTTTTTT.

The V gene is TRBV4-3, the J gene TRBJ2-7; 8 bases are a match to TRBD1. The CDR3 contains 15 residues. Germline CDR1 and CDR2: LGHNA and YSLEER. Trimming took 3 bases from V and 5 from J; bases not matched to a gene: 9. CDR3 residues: CASSQGVLDRDEQYF. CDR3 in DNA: TGCGCCAGCAGCCAGGGGGTTCTGGACAGGGACGAGCAGTACTTC.

The CDR3 sequence: CAINRRVGGGDTYEQYF. As DNA, the CDR3 is TGTGCCATCAACAGAAGGGTAGGCGGGGGGGACACCTACGAGCAGTACTTC. The chain employs TRBV7-9 and TRBJ2-7; 9 bases are a match to TRBD2. The junction had 18 bases not matched to a gene; V was cut back by 10 bases and J by 2 bases. This CDR3 has 17 amino acids. Per the germline V gene, CDR1 is SEHNR and CDR2 is FQNEAQ (reference sequence).

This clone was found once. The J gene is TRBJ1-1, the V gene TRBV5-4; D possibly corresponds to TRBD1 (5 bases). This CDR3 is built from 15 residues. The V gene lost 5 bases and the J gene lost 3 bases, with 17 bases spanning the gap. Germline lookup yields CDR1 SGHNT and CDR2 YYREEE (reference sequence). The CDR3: CASRQVRAEYTEAFF. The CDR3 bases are TGTGCCAGCAGACAGGTCCGGGCCGAGTACACTGAAGCTTTCTTT.

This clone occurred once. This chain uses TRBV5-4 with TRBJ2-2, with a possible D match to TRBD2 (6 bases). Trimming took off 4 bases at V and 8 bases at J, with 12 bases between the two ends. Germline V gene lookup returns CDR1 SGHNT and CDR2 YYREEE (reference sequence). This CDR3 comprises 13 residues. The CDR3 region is CASSPRDSGELFF. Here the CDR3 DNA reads TGTGCCAGCAGCCCCCGGGACTCTGGGGAGCTGTTTTTT.

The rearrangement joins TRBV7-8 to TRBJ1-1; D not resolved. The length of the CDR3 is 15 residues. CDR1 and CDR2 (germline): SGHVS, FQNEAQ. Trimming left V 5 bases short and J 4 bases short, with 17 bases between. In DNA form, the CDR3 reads TGTGCCAGCAGCCCAAGGAGGAGGGTGGTCACTGAAGCTTTCTTT. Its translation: CASSPRRRVVTEAFF.

CDR3 sequence reads: CASSQGQTSGSDTQYF. CDR3 bases: TGTGCCAGCAGCCAAGGCCAGACTAGCGGATCAGATACGCAGTATTTT. This chain links TRBV4-2 with TRBJ2-3, with 9 bases matching TRBD2. The CDR3 is made up of 16 amino acids. The germline gives CDR1 LGHNA, CDR2 YNFKEQ. Trimming removed 1 base from V and 4 bases from J; junction bases left unmatched: 6.

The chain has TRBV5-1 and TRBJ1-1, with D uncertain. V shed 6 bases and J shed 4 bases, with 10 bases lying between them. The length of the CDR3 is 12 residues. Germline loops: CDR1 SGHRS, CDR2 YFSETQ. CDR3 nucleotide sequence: TGCGCCAGCAAATTGACGGGCACTGAAGCTTTCTTT. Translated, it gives CASKLTGTEAFF.

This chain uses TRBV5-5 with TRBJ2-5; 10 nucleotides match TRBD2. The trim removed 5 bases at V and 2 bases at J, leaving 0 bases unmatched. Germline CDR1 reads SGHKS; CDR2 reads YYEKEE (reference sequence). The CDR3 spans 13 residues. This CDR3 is CASRGLAQETQYF. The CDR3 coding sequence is TGTGCCAGCAGGGGACTAGCGCAAGAGACCCAGTACTTC.

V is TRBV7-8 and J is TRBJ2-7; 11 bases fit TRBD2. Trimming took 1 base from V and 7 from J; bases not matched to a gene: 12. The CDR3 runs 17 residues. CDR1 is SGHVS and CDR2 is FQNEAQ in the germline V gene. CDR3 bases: TGTGCCAGCAGCTTAGAGCTTGGTAGCGGGGGGGCGAGTGAGCAGTACTTC. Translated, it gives CASSLELGSGGASEQYF.

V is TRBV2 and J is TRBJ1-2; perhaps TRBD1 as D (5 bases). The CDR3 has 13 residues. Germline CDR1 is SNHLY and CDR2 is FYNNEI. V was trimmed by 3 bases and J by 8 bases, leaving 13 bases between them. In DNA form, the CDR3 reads TGTGCCAGCAGTGAGGGTCCAGGGCGAGGCTACACCTTC. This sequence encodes CASSEGPGRGYTF.

DNA for the CDR3: TGCGCCAGCAGCGGGGGCCGCACCTACAATGAGCAGTTCTTC. Amino acids: CASSGGRTYNEQFF. V usage is TRBV5-1 and J usage is TRBJ2-1; possibly TRBD1 for D (6 bases). V lost 4 bases and J lost 2, with 10 bases in between. The V gene's germline CDR1 is SGHRS and CDR2 YFSETQ. The CDR3 is 14 residues long. Full variable domain (missing parts from reference TRBV5-1 and TRBJ2-1): KAGVTQTPRYLIKTRGQQVTLSCSPISGHRSVSWYQQTPGQGLQFLFEYFSETQRNKGNFPGRFSGRQFSNSRSEMNVSTLELGDSALYLCASSGGRTYNEQFFGPGTRLTVL.

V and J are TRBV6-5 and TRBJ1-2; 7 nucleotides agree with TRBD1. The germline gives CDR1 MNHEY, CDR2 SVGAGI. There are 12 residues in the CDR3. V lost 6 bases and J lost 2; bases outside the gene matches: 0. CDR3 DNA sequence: TGTGCCAGCAGCAGGGGGAACTATGGCTACACCTTC. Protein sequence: CASSRGNYGYTF.

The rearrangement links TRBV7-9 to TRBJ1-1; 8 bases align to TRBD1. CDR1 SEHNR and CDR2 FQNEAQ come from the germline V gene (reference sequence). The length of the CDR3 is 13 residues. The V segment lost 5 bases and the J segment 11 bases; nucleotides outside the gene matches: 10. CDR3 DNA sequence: TGTGCCAGCAGCCCACAACCGGACAGGGACGCTTTCTTT. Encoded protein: CASSPQPDRDAFF.

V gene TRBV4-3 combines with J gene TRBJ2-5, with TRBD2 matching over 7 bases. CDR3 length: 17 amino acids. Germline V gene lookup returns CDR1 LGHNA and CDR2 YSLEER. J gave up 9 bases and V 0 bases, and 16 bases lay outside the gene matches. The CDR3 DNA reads TGCGCCAGCAGCCAAGAAGGTTCGGGCGGGGCCAGCGGGGCCCAGTACTTC. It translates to CASSQEGSGGASGAQYF.

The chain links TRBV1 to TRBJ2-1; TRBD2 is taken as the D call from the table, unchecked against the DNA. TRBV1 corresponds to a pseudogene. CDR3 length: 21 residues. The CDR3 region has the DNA TGCACCAGCAGCCAAGATAGTGGTAGCGGGGGGTCTGAAAAGCCCTACAATGAGCAGTTCTTC. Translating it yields CTSSQDSGSGGSEKPYNEQFF.

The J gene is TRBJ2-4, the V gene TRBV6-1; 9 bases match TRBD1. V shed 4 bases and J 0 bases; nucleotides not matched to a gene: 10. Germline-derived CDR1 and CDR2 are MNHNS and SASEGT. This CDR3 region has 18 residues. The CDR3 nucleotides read TGTGCCAGCAGTGGTATACAGGGGGCGGATGGAGCCAAAAACATTCAGTACTTC. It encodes CASSGIQGADGAKNIQYF.

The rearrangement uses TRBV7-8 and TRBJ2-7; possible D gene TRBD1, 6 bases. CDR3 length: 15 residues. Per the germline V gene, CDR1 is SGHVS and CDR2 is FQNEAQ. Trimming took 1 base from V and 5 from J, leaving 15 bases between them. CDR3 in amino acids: CASSLVQGTLHEQYF. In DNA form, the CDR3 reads TGTGCCAGCAGCTTAGTTCAAGGGACACTCCACGAGCAGTACTTC. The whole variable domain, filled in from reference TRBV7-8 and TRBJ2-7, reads GAGVSQSPRYKVAKRGQDVALRCDPISGHVSLFWYQQALGQGPEFLTYFQNEAQLDKSGLPSDRFFAERPEGSVSTLKIQRTQQEDSAVYLCASSLVQGTLHEQYFGPGTRLTVT.

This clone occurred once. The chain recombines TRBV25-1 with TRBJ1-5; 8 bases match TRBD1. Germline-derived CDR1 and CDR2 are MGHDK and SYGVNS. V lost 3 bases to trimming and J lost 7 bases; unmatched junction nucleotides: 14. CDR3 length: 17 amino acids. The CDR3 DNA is TGTGCCAGCAGTGACCCCGGTGAGACAGGGGTTGGACAGCCCCAGCATTTT. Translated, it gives CASSDPGETGVGQPQHF.

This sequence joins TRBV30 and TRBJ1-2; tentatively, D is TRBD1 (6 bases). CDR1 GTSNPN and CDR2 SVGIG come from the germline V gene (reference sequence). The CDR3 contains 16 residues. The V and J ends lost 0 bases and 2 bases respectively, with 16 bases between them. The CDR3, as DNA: TGTGCCTGGAGTGTAATACTTCACAGGGCAAACTATGGCTACACCTTC. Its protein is CAWSVILHRANYGYTF.

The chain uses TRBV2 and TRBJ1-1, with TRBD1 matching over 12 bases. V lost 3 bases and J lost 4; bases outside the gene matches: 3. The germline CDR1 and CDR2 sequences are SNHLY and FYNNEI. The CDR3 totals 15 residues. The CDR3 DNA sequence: TGTGCCAGCAGTGATACGGGACAGGGGGCCACTGAAGCTTTCTTT. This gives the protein CASSDTGQGATEAFF.